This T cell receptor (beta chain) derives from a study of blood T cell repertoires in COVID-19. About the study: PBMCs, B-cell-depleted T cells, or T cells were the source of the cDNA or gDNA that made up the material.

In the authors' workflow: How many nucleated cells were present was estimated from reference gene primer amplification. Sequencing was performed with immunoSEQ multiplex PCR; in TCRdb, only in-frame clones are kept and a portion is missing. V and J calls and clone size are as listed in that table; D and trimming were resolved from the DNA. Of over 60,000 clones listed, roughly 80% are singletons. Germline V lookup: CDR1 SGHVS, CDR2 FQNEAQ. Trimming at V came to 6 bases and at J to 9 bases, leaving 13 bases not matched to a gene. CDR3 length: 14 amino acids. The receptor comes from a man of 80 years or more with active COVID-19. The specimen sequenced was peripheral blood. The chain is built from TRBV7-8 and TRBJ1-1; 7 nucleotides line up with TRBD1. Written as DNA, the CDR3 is TGTGCCAGCAGGAATACCGGGACAGTCGGCAAAGCTTTCTTT. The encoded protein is CASRNTGTVGKAFF. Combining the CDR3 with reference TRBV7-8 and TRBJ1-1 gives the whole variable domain GAGVSQSPRYKVAKRGQDVALRCDPISGHVSLFWYQQALGQGPEFLTYFQNEAQLDKSGLPSDRFFAERPEGSVSTLKIQRTQQEDSAVYLCASRNTGTVGKAFFGQGTRLTVV.